Listed here are 18 T cell receptor beta chains from one sample, sequenced in a study of CD8 T cells in ankylosing spondylitis. TCRdb re-derived calls from the 5' RACE reads in MiXCR, one entry per CDR3 protein. The table has roughly 160,000 distinct CDR3 sequences, 11% seen once. Sequencing was carried out using blood, either unsorted or a sorted T cell fraction (not recorded which). The receptors were gathered from a male donor with ankylosing spondylitis or in good health (not recorded which).

This clonotype showed up many times. The chain has TRBV12-3 or TRBV12-4 and TRBJ1-2, with D perhaps TRBD1 (5 bases). Between the trimmed V and J ends, which lost 0 bases and 8 bases, there was a span of 10 bases. The CDR3 spans 13 residues. CDR3 DNA: TGTGCCAGCAGTTTAGCTGCCGGACACGGCTACACCTTC. Translation: CASSLAAGHGYTF.

This clonotype was observed at least ten times. This chain uses TRBV7-8 with TRBJ1-5; weak D call: TRBD1 (6 bases). Between the trimmed V and J ends, which lost 3 bases and 4 bases, there was a span of 13 bases. The CDR3 consists of 15 residues. Germline assignment: CDR1 SGHVS and CDR2 FQNEAQ. The CDR3 nucleotides are TGTGCCAGCAGCTTCGGGGGGGGCGGAAATCAGCCCCAGCATTTT. Its translation is CASSFGGGGNQPQHF.

The table lists this clonotype with many counts. This chain connects TRBV10-1 to TRBJ1-1; no clear D. The CDR3 length is 13 residues. Looked up from germline, CDR1 is WNHNN and CDR2 is SYGVQD (reference sequence). V was pared by 3 bases and J by 5 bases, with 10 bases between. The CDR3 nucleotides read TGCGCCAGCAGTGATGGGCGAAAGACTGAAGCTTTCTTT. Residues: CASSDGRKTEAFF.

In its sample, this clonotype was seen many times. The rearrangement uses TRBV6-5 and TRBJ1-5, with D unresolved. The CDR3 contains 13 residues. Germline V gives CDR1 MNHEY, CDR2 SVGAGI. Trimming removed 0 bases at V and 6 bases at J, with 6 bases between. In DNA, the CDR3 is TGTGCCAGCAGTTACTCGGATTCTCAGCCCCAGCATTTT. Translation gives CASSYSDSQPQHF.

This clonotype was observed many times. The V call is TRBV5-1, the J call TRBJ2-2, with 9 bases identical to TRBD1. V shed 0 bases, J shed 3 bases, and the junction held 0 bases outside the gene matches. The germline CDR1 and CDR2 sequences are SGHRS and YFSETQ. This CDR3 is 15 amino acids long. As DNA, the CDR3 is TGCGCCAGCAGCTTGGGGGACAGGGACACCGGGGAGCTGTTTTTT. Protein product: CASSLGDRDTGELFF. The full variable domain, rest sourced from reference TRBV5-1 and TRBJ2-2, is KAGVTQTPRYLIKTRGQQVTLSCSPISGHRSVSWYQQTPGQGLQFLFEYFSETQRNKGNFPGRFSGRQFSNSRSEMNVSTLELGDSALYLCASSLGDRDTGELFFGEGSRLTVL.

Ten or more counts support this clonotype. The chain uses TRBV4-3 and TRBJ1-2; no firm D call. In germline, CDR1 is LGHNA, CDR2 YSLEER. Trimming left V 0 bases short and J 7 bases short, with 15 bases between. The CDR3 has 15 residues. CDR3 sequence reads: CASSQDPDRLRGYTF. CDR3 in DNA: TGCGCCAGCAGCCAAGATCCGGACCGACTTCGTGGCTACACCTTC.

This clonotype came up many times. The chain couples TRBV20-1 to TRBJ2-7; TRBD1 might be the D (5 bases). Germline V gene lookup returns CDR1 DFQATT and CDR2 SNEGSKA (reference sequence). CDR3 length: 14 residues. V lost 0 bases and J lost 0, with 9 bases in between. CDR3 in DNA: TGCAGTGCTAGAGATAGGGGATTCTCCTACGAGCAGTACTTC. It translates to CSARDRGFSYEQYF.

This clonotype was counted at least ten times. This chain connects TRBV6-5 to TRBJ2-5; D may match TRBD1 or TRBD2 (5 bases each). V was cut by 1 base and J by 5 bases, with 8 bases left in between. CDR1 MNHEY and CDR2 SVGAGI come from the germline V gene. This CDR3 spans 13 amino acids. The chain's CDR3 is CASSYLGTETQYF. The DNA for the CDR3 is TGTGCCAGCAGTTACTTGGGGACGGAGACCCAGTACTTC.

This clonotype occurred a few times. It may be a read error: a sequence one base away is much more abundant. The CDR3 here is CATSRDFEQYF. The CDR3 DNA is TGTGCCACCAGCAGAGACTTCGAGCAGTACTTC. The chain recombines TRBV15 with TRBJ2-7; D is undetermined. Germline V gene sequence: CDR1 LNHNV, CDR2 YYDKDF (reference sequence). V was cut by 0 bases and J by 6 bases, with 3 bases left in between. CDR3 size: 11 residues. The entire variable domain, with the rest obtained from reference TRBV15 and TRBJ2-7, is as follows: DAMVIQNPRYQVTQFGKPVTLSCSQTLNHNVMYWYQQKSSQAPKLLFHYYDKDFNNEADTPDNFQSRRPNTSFCFLDIRSPGLGDTAMYLCATSRDFEQYFGPGTRLTVT.

This clonotype was picked up many times. The chain recombines TRBV29-1 with TRBJ2-3; D unresolved. The CDR3 extends over 13 amino acids. V was shortened by 4 bases and J by 1 base, with 9 bases between the two germline ends. Looked up from germline, CDR1 is SQVTM and CDR2 is ANQGSEA. CDR3 coding DNA: TGCAGCGTTGCGGAACCGGGCACAGATACGCAGTATTTT. This translates into CSVAEPGTDTQYF.

This clonotype was seen many times. The genes are TRBV7-8 and TRBJ2-3; 11 bases are shared with TRBD2. CDR3 length: 15 amino acids. Germline lookup yields CDR1 SGHVS and CDR2 FQNEAQ. J gave up 10 bases and V 1 base, and 7 bases lay outside the gene matches. The chain's CDR3 is CASSLVLAGGQAQYF. CDR3 DNA sequence: TGTGCCAGCAGCTTAGTCCTAGCGGGAGGCCAGGCGCAGTATTTT.

There are many counts of this clonotype. The chain couples TRBV29-1 to TRBJ1-1; D ambiguous. There are 14 residues in the CDR3. The V gene lost 6 bases and the J gene lost 0 bases, with 14 bases spanning the gap. Germline loops: CDR1 SQVTM, CDR2 ANQGSEA. In nucleotides, the CDR3 is TGCAGCGTCCGCCGTGGAGGCTTGAACACTGAAGCTTTCTTT. This gives the protein CSVRRGGLNTEAFF.

This clonotype was detected ten times or more. The chain employs TRBV6-1 and TRBJ1-1; D is unresolved. Germline V lookup: CDR1 MNHNS, CDR2 SASEGT. There are 13 residues in the CDR3. V shed 7 bases and J shed 3 bases, with 12 bases lying between them. This CDR3 reads CASTTGGDTEAFF. The DNA for the CDR3 is TGTGCCAGCACCACCGGAGGAGACACTGAAGCTTTCTTT.

This clonotype was recorded at least ten times. The chain couples TRBV24-1 to TRBJ2-5; 7 nucleotides match TRBD1. V lost 5 bases to trimming and J lost 4 bases; unmatched junction nucleotides: 9. The length of the CDR3 is 15 residues. Germline CDR1 and CDR2: KGHDR and SFDVKD. CDR3 residues: CATSGRQGGRETQYF. CDR3 nucleotides: TGTGCCACCAGTGGCAGACAGGGTGGGCGAGAGACCCAGTACTTC.

This clonotype was counted ten times or more. The genes are TRBV24-1 and TRBJ2-5; D gene uncertain. Germline CDR1 is KGHDR and CDR2 is SFDVKD. Deletions cut 4 bases from V and 3 bases from J, with 14 bases between. The CDR3 is made up of 15 amino acids. The CDR3 DNA follows: TGTGCCACCAGTGACCATAAAGACCCGAAAGAGACCCAGTACTTC. Its translation is CATSDHKDPKETQYF.

J is TRBJ1-4 and V is TRBV28; the D is unclear. Germline assignment: CDR1 MDHEN and CDR2 SYDVKM. Trimming stripped 4 bases from V and 3 bases from J, with 9 bases between. The CDR3 contains 14 residues. CDR3 amino acids: CASSWTGANEKLFF. The CDR3 DNA is TGTGCCAGCAGTTGGACTGGGGCTAATGAAAAACTGTTTTTT.

This clonotype was observed many times. This rearrangement joins TRBV20-1 to TRBJ2-2; 11 positions agree with TRBD1. V was pared by 6 bases and J by 2 bases, with 5 bases of the junction left unmatched. Germline V gives CDR1 DFQATT, CDR2 SNEGSKA (reference sequence). This CDR3 is built from 15 residues. The CDR3 DNA is TGCAGTGCGACGGACAGGGGGCGCAACACCGGGGAGCTGTTTTTT. It translates to CSATDRGRNTGELFF.

In this sample, this clonotype turned up many times. This chain uses TRBV25-1 with TRBJ1-6, with D unresolved. CDR1 MGHDK and CDR2 SYGVNS come from the germline V gene. V gave up 6 bases and J gave up 3 bases, with 9 bases separating them. The CDR3 totals 14 residues. Here the CDR3 reads CASSRDSYNSPLHF. CDR3 bases: TGTGCCAGCAGCAGAGATAGCTATAATTCACCCCTCCACTTT.